The 20 T cell receptor beta chains listed next were all sequenced from one sample in a study of T cell responses to AZD1222 COVID-19 vaccine. Here immunoSEQ multiplex PCR was the method, and the copy in TCRdb shows in-frame clones only, minus some. The table lists 90,000 to 100,000 clones, 87% of them singletons. The source was peripheral blood, collected on day 0 of AZD1222 vaccination. These TCRs come from an adult in good health.

Points on this clone: Other DNA sequences from this sample encode an identical CDR3 as well. V is TRBV7-9 and J is TRBJ1-2; TRBD1 is a possible D gene (6 bases). The germline gives CDR1 SEHNR, CDR2 FQNEAQ (reference sequence). The V end was cut by 0 bases, the J end by 5 bases, with 7 bases between. The CDR3 runs to 13 residues. CDR3: CASSLAGGYGYTF. CDR3 DNA: TGTGCCAGCAGCTTAGCAGGGGGGTATGGCTACACCTTC.

The chain recombines TRBV2 with TRBJ2-1; tentatively, D is TRBD1 or TRBD2 (5 bases each). Germline loops: CDR1 SNHLY, CDR2 FYNNEI. This CDR3 comprises 14 residues. Between the trimmed V and J ends, which lost 4 bases and 6 bases, there was a span of 13 bases. The CDR3 reads CASSAGYGGNEQFF. Written as DNA, the CDR3 is TGTGCCAGCAGTGCCGGCTATGGGGGCAATGAGCAGTTCTTC. Full variable domain (remainder filled in from reference TRBV2 and TRBJ2-1): EPEVTQTPSHQVTQMGQEVILRCVPISNHLYFYWYRQILGQKVEFLVSFYNNEISEKSEIFDDQFSVERPDGSNFTLKIRSTKLEDSAMYFCASSAGYGGNEQFFGPGTRLTVL.

This chain links TRBV9 with TRBJ1-2; D call uncertain. The CDR3 has 15 amino acids. Germline V gene data show CDR1 as SGDLS and CDR2 as YYNGEE. Trimming pared 4 bases from V and 7 bases from J, leaving 20 bases between. The DNA for the CDR3 is TGTGCCAGCAGCCCCCAGCCTCATAATATGGTTGGCTACACCTTC. This gives the protein CASSPQPHNMVGYTF.

The V call is TRBV11-2, the J call TRBJ1-4; no firm D call. This CDR3 spans 13 amino acids. Per germline, CDR1 SGHAT and CDR2 FQNNGV. Trimming shortened V by 4 bases and J by 6 bases, and 9 bases separated the two germline ends. CDR3: CASSSGSDEKLFF. For the CDR3, the DNA is TGTGCCAGCAGCTCAGGCAGCGATGAAAAACTGTTTTTT.

This clone was counted between two and nine times. This chain uses TRBV5-1 with TRBJ2-2, with a weak D call TRBD1 (6 bases). Germline V CDR1 and CDR2: SGHRS, YFSETQ. This CDR3 comprises 16 residues. Trimming cost V 0 bases and J 3 bases, with 12 bases left between them. CDR3 nucleotide sequence: TGCGCCAGCAGCTTGGTGACAGGTCTCGACACCGGGGAGCTGTTTTTT. Its protein product is CASSLVTGLDTGELFF.

V usage is TRBV30 and J usage is TRBJ1-2; 7 nucleotides match TRBD1. The CDR3 is 11 residues long. Germline-derived CDR1 and CDR2 are GTSNPN and SVGIG (reference sequence). Trimming took 3 bases from V and 8 from J; bases not matched to a gene: 3. This CDR3 is CAWSPGGGYTF. The CDR3 DNA sequence: TGTGCCTGGAGCCCAGGGGGAGGCTACACCTTC.

This clone was recorded once. The gene calls are TRBV19 and TRBJ1-5; no firm D call. This CDR3 spans 13 amino acids. Deletions cut 0 bases from V and 3 bases from J, with 3 bases between. Germline-derived CDR1 and CDR2 are LNHDA and SQIVND (reference sequence). CDR3 protein: CASSIDDNQPQHF. CDR3 coding DNA: TGTGCCAGTAGTATAGATGACAATCAGCCCCAGCATTTT. The entire variable domain, with the rest obtained from reference TRBV19 and TRBJ1-5, is as follows: DGGITQSPKYLFRKEGQNVTLSCEQNLNHDAMYWYRQDPGQGLRLIYYSQIVNDFQKGDIAEGYSVSREKKESFPLTVTSAQKNPTAFYLCASSIDDNQPQHFGDGTRLSIL.

The chain couples TRBV6-5 to TRBJ1-4; 9 positions match TRBD1. CDR3 size: 15 residues. Germline assignment: CDR1 MNHEY and CDR2 SVGAGI. Trimming at V came to 6 bases and at J to 8 bases, leaving 10 bases not matched to a gene. The CDR3 nucleotides read TGTGCCAGCAGGCCTACAGGGGGCTCGGGGGAAAAACTGTTTTTT. It is translated as CASRPTGGSGEKLFF.

The J gene is TRBJ2-6, the V gene TRBV7-8, with D unclear. The CDR3 runs 14 residues. Trimming removed 7 bases at V and 4 bases at J, with 11 bases between. From germline, CDR1 is SGHVS and CDR2 FQNEAQ. The CDR3 region is CASMTSPGANVLTF. Written as DNA, the CDR3 is TGTGCCAGCATGACATCGCCGGGGGCCAACGTCCTGACTTTC.

V is TRBV2 and J is TRBJ1-1; D remains ambiguous. Germline CDR1 and CDR2: SNHLY and FYNNEI. Trimming took 10 bases from V and 1 from J, leaving 13 bases between them. The CDR3 runs to 13 residues. CDR3 DNA sequence: TGTGCCACTACGGGAGGGAGGAACACTGAAGCTTTCTTT. It translates to CATTGGRNTEAFF.

The J gene is TRBJ1-5, the V gene TRBV5-4; 7 positions agree with TRBD1. Per germline, CDR1 SGHNT and CDR2 YYREEE (reference sequence). This CDR3 is built from 15 residues. The V gene end was trimmed by 3 bases and the J gene end by 3 bases; junction bases not matched to a gene: 6. The CDR3 sequence: CASSWPDRDNQPQHF. The CDR3 nucleotides read TGTGCCAGCAGCTGGCCCGACAGGGACAATCAGCCCCAGCATTTT.

V and J are TRBV12-3 or TRBV12-4 and TRBJ1-3; D is uncertain. The V end lost 3 bases, the J end lost 7 bases, and 1 base lay between the germline ends. The CDR3 is 10 residues long. Written as DNA, the CDR3 is TGTGCCAGCAGTTTCAACACCATATATTTT. Its translation is CASSFNTIYF.

The genes are TRBV29-1 and TRBJ1-3; D not resolved. CDR1 and CDR2 from the germline V gene are SQVTM and ANQGSEA. The V gene lost 6 bases and the J gene lost 3 bases, with 12 bases spanning the gap. This CDR3 is 13 amino acids long. CDR3 sequence reads: CSVGSGIGNTIYF. CDR3 coding DNA: TGCAGCGTAGGGTCCGGGATTGGAAACACCATATATTTT.

This chain joins TRBV6-5 and TRBJ1-1; D not certain. V dropped 2 bases and J dropped 8 bases, with 12 bases sitting between them. The germline V gene encodes CDR1 MNHEY and CDR2 SVGAGI. CDR3 length equals 13 residues. The CDR3 region is CASSYVALGEAFF. CDR3 nucleotide sequence: TGTGCCAGCAGTTACGTTGCGTTAGGCGAAGCTTTCTTT.

V and J are TRBV6-5 and TRBJ2-7; D gene uncertain. Germline-derived CDR1 and CDR2 are MNHEY and SVGAGI. The length of the CDR3 is 11 residues. Trimming pared 6 bases from V and 5 bases from J, leaving 8 bases between. The CDR3 sequence: CASSEQNEQYF. The CDR3, as DNA: TGTGCCAGCAGCGAGCAAAACGAGCAGTACTTC.

V is TRBV7-6 and J is TRBJ1-6; TRBD1 matches at 8 bases. Germline assignment: CDR1 SGHVS and CDR2 FNYEAQ. With 5 bases clipped from V and 7 bases from J, the junction kept 7 bases outside the gene matches. CDR3 length: 15 residues. CDR3 DNA sequence: TGTGCCAGCAGCCCACAAACAGGGGGGAATTCACCCCTCCACTTT. As protein: CASSPQTGGNSPLHF.

The chain combines TRBV3-1 (or the pseudogene TRBV3-2) with TRBJ2-5, with TRBD2 identical over 9 bases. This CDR3 region has 15 residues. Germline lookup yields CDR1 LGHDT and CDR2 YNNKEL (reference sequence). V lost 1 base, J lost 1 base, and 1 base stayed unmatched. CDR3 in amino acids: CASSQGLAVQETQYF. For the CDR3, the DNA is TGTGCCAGCAGCCAAGGACTAGCGGTCCAAGAGACCCAGTACTTC.

The chain joins TRBV5-1 to TRBJ1-3; TRBD1 is a possible D gene (6 bases). The CDR3 is 17 amino acids. Germline CDR1 and CDR2: SGHRS and YFSETQ. Trimming removed 1 base from V and 4 bases from J, with 18 bases in between. CDR3 sequence reads: CASSLQDSLHSGNTIYF. CDR3 bases: TGCGCCAGCAGCTTGCAGGACAGCCTCCATTCCGGAAACACCATATATTTT.

The chain is built from TRBV28 and TRBJ2-1, with D perhaps TRBD2 (5 bases). CDR3 length equals 12 residues. V lost 8 bases and J lost 10, with 15 bases in between. Germline CDR1 and CDR2: MDHEN and SYDVKM. The CDR3 is CASAQKGREQFF. Written as DNA, the CDR3 is TGTGCCAGCGCGCAGAAAGGGAGAGAGCAGTTCTTC.

The chain is built from TRBV5-4 and TRBJ1-2; D not resolved. This CDR3 spans 13 amino acids. V was pared by 2 bases and J by 4 bases, with 9 bases between. Germline lookup yields CDR1 SGHNT and CDR2 YYREEE (reference sequence). The CDR3 sequence: CASSFRDSYGYTF. CDR3 in DNA: TGTGCCAGCAGCTTCCGGGATAGCTATGGCTACACCTTC.